These T cell receptor beta chains were read from a single sample in a study of T cell responses to AZD1222 COVID-19 vaccine. The protocol was immunoSEQ multiplex PCR, while the TCRdb copy is restricted to in-frame clones and leaves out a portion. The repertoire holds 150,000 to 200,000 clones, with 85% to 95% as singletons. Material: peripheral blood, obtained on day 0 of AZD1222 vaccination. Receptors originate from an adult in good health. CDR3s leave out the opening cysteine and the closing phenylalanine or tryptophan.

v_gene	j_gene	len	CDR3aa
TRBV24-1	TRBJ2-7	13	ATSDGMTVAYEQY
TRBV5-1	TRBJ1-6	12	ASNYWGGDSPLH
TRBV9	TRBJ2-5	12	ASSREYGVETQY
TRBV27	TRBJ1-1	12	ASSQDGMNTEAF
TRBV30	TRBJ1-2	11	AWSVGENYGYT
TRBV5-1	TRBJ2-7	12	ASSLGADSYEQY
TRBV2	TRBJ1-2	9	ASRGGNGYT
TRBV5-8	TRBJ2-7	12	ASGPGQVSYEQY
TRBV11-3	TRBJ2-3	11	ASSHSEADTQY
TRBV30	TRBJ2-2	11	AWSLAGAGELF
TRBV30	TRBJ1-5	12	AWSVGRGLQPQH
TRBV6-5	TRBJ1-2	13	ASSNTGGLNYGYT
TRBV7-9	TRBJ1-5	10	ASSPEAQPQH
TRBV6-2/TRBV6-3	TRBJ2-5	11	ASSPIYQETQY
TRBV20-1	TRBJ2-7	12	SASPGPNSYEQY
TRBV2	TRBJ1-5	10	ASTVYNQPQH
TRBV9	TRBJ1-2	13	ASSASGTGNYGYT
TRBV28	TRBJ1-4	10	ASSLFSEKLF
TRBV9	TRBJ2-2	11	ASSVTGTGELF
TRBV4-1	TRBJ2-3	14	ASSQDVAGMPDTQY
TRBV18	TRBJ2-2	14	ASSLQDRANTGELF
TRBV18	TRBJ2-7	12	ASSPRLVGDEQY
TRBV7-2	TRBJ2-7	13	ASSFLAGRAYEQY
TRBV11-2	TRBJ2-7	12	ASSLGRGTYEQY
TRBV9	TRBJ1-1	12	ASSGRGLNTEAF
TRBV5-1	TRBJ1-1	13	ASSAKDRGETEAF
TRBV4-3	TRBJ1-4	11	ASSWGAGEKLF
TRBV19	TRBJ1-5	11	ASSKGLDQPQH
TRBV7-8	TRBJ1-3	12	ASSQPSSGNTIY
TRBV4-2	TRBJ1-2	13	ASSHEGQSIYGYT
TRBV28	TRBJ2-5	14	ASSFGLAGGQETQY
TRBV7-2	TRBJ1-3	13	ASSLGGAGGNTIY
TRBV28	TRBJ1-5	12	ASSLLGGYQPQH
TRBV19	TRBJ2-4	15	ASSEHRGKIAKNIQY
TRBV7-2	TRBJ2-3	15	ASSRGLAGGSTDTQY
TRBV14	TRBJ1-1	11	ASSLRMNTEAF
TRBV3-1/TRBV3-2	TRBJ2-7	16	ASSQGRDRLRSSYEQY
TRBV2	TRBJ1-1	13	ASSDRTAVITEAF
TRBV2	TRBJ1-4	10	ASWSMNEKLF
TRBV21-1	TRBJ2-1	16	ASSKRGPIYSSYNEQF
TRBV18	TRBJ1-4	13	ASSLERNFYEKLF